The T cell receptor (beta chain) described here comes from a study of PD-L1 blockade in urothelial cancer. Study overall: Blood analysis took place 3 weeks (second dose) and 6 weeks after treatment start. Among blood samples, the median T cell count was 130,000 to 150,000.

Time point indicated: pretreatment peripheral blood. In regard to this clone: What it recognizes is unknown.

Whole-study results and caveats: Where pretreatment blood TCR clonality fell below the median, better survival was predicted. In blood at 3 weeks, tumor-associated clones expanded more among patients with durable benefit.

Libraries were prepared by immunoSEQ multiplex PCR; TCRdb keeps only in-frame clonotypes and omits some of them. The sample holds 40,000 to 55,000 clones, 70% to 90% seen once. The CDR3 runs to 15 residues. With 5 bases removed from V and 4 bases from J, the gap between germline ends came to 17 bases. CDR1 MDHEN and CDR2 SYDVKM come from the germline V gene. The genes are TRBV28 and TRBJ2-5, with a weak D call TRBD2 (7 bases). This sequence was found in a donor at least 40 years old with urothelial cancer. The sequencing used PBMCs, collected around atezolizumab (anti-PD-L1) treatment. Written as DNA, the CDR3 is TGTGCCAGCAGTGTCCTTTGGGGAGGGGGAGAGACCCAGTACTTC. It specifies CASSVLWGGGETQYF.